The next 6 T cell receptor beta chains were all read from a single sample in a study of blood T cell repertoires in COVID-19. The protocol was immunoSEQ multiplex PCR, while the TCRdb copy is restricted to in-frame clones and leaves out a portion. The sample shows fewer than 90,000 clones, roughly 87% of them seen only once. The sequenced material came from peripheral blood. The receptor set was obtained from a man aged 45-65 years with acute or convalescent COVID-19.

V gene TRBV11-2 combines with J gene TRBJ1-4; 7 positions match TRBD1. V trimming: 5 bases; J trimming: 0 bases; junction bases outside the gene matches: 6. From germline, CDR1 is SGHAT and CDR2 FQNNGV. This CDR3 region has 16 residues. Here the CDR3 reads CASSLGTVATNEKLFF. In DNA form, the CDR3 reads TGTGCCAGCAGCCTCGGGACAGTTGCAACTAATGAAAAACTGTTTTTT. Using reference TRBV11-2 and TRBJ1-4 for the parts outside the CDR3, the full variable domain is EAGVAQSPRYKIIEKRQSVAFWCNPISGHATLYWYQQILGQGPKLLIQFQNNGVVDDSQLPKDRFSAERLKGVDSTLKIQPAKLEDSAVYLCASSLGTVATNEKLFFGSGTQLSVL.

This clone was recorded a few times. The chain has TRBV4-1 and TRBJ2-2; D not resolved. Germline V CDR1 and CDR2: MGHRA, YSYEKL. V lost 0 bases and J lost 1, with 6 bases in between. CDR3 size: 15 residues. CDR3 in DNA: TGCGCCAGCAGCCAAGATCAGCGGAACACCGGGGAGCTGTTTTTT. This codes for CASSQDQRNTGELFF.

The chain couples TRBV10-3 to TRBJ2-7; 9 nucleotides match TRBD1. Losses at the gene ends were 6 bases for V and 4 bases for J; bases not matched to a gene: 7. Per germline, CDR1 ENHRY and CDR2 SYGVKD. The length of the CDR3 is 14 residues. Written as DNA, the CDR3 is TGTGCCATCAGGGAGGGGACAGGGTATTACGAGCAGTACTTC. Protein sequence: CAIREGTGYYEQYF.

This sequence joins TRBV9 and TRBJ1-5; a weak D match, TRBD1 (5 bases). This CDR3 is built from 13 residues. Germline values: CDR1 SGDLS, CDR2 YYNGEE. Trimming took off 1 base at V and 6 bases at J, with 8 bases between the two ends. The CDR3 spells CASSVQGGQPQHF. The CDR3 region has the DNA TGTGCCAGCAGCGTACAGGGAGGTCAGCCCCAGCATTTT.

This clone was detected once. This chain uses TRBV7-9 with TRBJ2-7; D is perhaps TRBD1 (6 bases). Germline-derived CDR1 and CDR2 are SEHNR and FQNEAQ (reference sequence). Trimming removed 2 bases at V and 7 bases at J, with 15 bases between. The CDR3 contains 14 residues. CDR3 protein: CASSLSWAGDEQYF. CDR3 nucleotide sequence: TGTGCCAGCAGCTTATCTTGGGCAGGGGATGAGCAGTACTTC.

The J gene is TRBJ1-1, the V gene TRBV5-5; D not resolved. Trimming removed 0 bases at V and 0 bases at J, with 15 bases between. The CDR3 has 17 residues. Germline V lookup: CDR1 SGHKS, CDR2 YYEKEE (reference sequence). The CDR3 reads CASSLGPGFVMNTEAFF. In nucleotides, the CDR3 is TGTGCCAGCAGCTTGGGGCCGGGATTCGTCATGAACACTGAAGCTTTCTTT.